This entry concerns a single TCR beta chain. This sample was included in a study of cytomegalovirus exposure and HLA in healthy donors. The V and J ends lost 8 bases and 5 bases, in that order; junction bases with no gene match: 10. Germline V gene sequence: CDR1 MDHEN, CDR2 SYDVKM. This CDR3 region has 15 residues. In the PCR, 60 Vbeta and 13 Jbeta primers were used. Some clones are missing from TCRdb's copy, which holds only in-frame ones; the method was immunoSEQ multiplex PCR. The table shows some 150,000 clones, with 81% occurring only once. The rearrangement uses TRBV28 and TRBJ2-1; 9 bases agree with TRBD2. The source is a woman aged 18 to 35 in good health and CMV-seropositive. Specimen: PBMCs. The CDR3 spells CASGPPREGHNEQFF. CDR3 bases: TGTGCCAGCGGCCCGCCGCGGGAGGGACACAATGAGCAGTTCTTC.